The 23 T cell receptor beta chains below all came from one sample that was sequenced in a study of beta chain features in type 1 diabetes (dated by TCRdb to the late 2010s). General conclusions and limits of the study: Type 1 diabetes patients showed a moderate but significant shortening of TCRB CDR3 length in all four CD4+ subsets.

Their specific antigens are unknown. Receptors were amplified or captured by the immunoSEQ multiplex PCR assay. All of the isolated RNA was reverse transcribed with the High Capacity cDNA Reverse Transcription Kit, so expressed TCRB transcripts were sequenced. TCRdb retrieved this table from immuneACCESS and kept in-frame rearrangements only. Not all clones are present; in checked studies, unresolved V genes account for under half, and no reason is known for the remainder. Present in this sample are tens of thousands of clones, under 70% of which were seen just once. Over 0.95% of the sample rests with the top ten. What was sequenced was stem cell memory CD4+ T cells from blood. Sample cell subset or site, as interpreted from the label and publication: stem cell-like memory CD4+ T cells. All receptors come from a woman in her thirties or forties with type 1 diabetes.

The DNA for the CDR3 is TGTGCCAGCAGTTACGAGGGGGCTTCTAATCAGCCCCAGCATTTT. Amino acid sequence: CASSYEGASNQPQHF. The V call is TRBV6-6, the J call TRBJ1-5; 7 bases fit TRBD1. V trimming: 2 bases; J trimming: 4 bases; junction bases outside the gene matches: 5. CDR3 length equals 15 residues. Germline V gives CDR1 MNHNY, CDR2 SVGAGI (reference sequence).

The genes are TRBV28 and TRBJ2-1; the match to TRBD2 covers 7 bases. Trimming removed 3 bases from V and 8 bases from J; junction bases left unmatched: 10. CDR3 length: 15 amino acids. The germline V gene has CDR1 MDHEN and CDR2 SYDVKM. The CDR3 region is CASSLVGGSLYEQFF. The CDR3 DNA reads TGTGCCAGCAGTTTGGTAGGCGGGAGTCTTTATGAGCAGTTCTTC.

The rearrangement joins TRBV27 to TRBJ2-7, with D perhaps matching TRBD2 (5 bases). Germline loops: CDR1 MNHEY, CDR2 SMNVEV (reference sequence). V was trimmed by 5 bases and J by 2 bases, leaving 13 bases between them. The CDR3 runs to 14 residues. CDR3: CASSRTSFAYEQYF. The CDR3 DNA reads as TGTGCCAGCAGTCGGACTTCTTTCGCCTACGAGCAGTACTTC.

The CDR3 DNA reads as TGTGCCATCAGTTCGACTAGCGGCGAAGAGACCCAGTACTTC. Its protein product is CAISSTSGEETQYF. The chain combines TRBV10-3 with TRBJ2-5, with 9 bases aligning to TRBD2. The germline V gene encodes CDR1 ENHRY and CDR2 SYGVKD. V dropped 5 bases and J dropped 3; count of bases not matched to a gene: 4. CDR3 length equals 14 residues.

The rearrangement uses TRBV6-1 and TRBJ1-3, with a weak D call TRBD1 (5 bases). Looked up from germline, CDR1 is MNHNS and CDR2 is SASEGT. V shed 1 base and J shed 0 bases, with 19 bases lying between them. This CDR3 is built from 19 residues. CDR3: CASSEGGEGRFFSGNTIYF. In DNA form, the CDR3 reads TGTGCCAGCAGTGAAGGCGGGGAGGGGAGATTCTTCTCTGGAAACACCATATATTTT.

CDR3 region: CASSLRGSLGEQFF. The CDR3 nucleotides are TGTGCCAGCAGTTTAAGGGGGTCCCTGGGGGAGCAGTTCTTC. The gene calls are TRBV28 and TRBJ2-1, with a tentative D call TRBD1 (6 bases). Between the trimmed V and J ends, which lost 2 bases and 10 bases, there was a span of 15 bases. Germline CDR1 reads MDHEN; CDR2 reads SYDVKM. The CDR3 is 14 amino acids.

This clone was detected a few times. The chain couples TRBV7-9 to TRBJ1-2; D may be TRBD1 (5 bases). Germline CDR1 is SEHNR and CDR2 is FQNEAQ (reference sequence). The CDR3 is 14 residues long. V gave up 5 bases and J gave up 8 bases, with 18 bases separating them. CDR3 loop: CASSKEVRADGYTF. The CDR3 region has the DNA TGTGCCAGCAGCAAAGAAGTCAGGGCGGACGGCTACACCTTC.

The chain couples TRBV6-6 to TRBJ1-2, with D unclear. Trimming left V 5 bases short and J 4 bases short, with 14 bases between. Germline V lookup: CDR1 MNHNY, CDR2 SVGAGI (reference sequence). The CDR3 totals 14 residues. The chain's CDR3 is CASSPGGSSYGYTF. The CDR3 bases are TGTGCCAGCAGTCCGGGAGGATCTTCCTATGGCTACACCTTC.

The chain recombines TRBV30 with TRBJ1-2; D ambiguous. V gave up 4 bases and J gave up 6 bases, with 9 bases separating them. The CDR3 contains 11 residues. Looked up from germline, CDR1 is GTSNPN and CDR2 is SVGIG (reference sequence). The DNA for the CDR3 is TGTGCCTGGAAAAGACACCATGGCTACACCTTC. Its translation: CAWKRHHGYTF.

The CDR3 region has the DNA TGTGCCAGCAGCCCTAGGAAAGCAACTAATGAAAAACTGTTTTTT. It translates to CASSPRKATNEKLFF. The chain carries TRBV11-2 and TRBJ1-4; D is unresolved. Trimming pared 5 bases from V and 0 bases from J, leaving 10 bases between. Germline CDR1 and CDR2: SGHAT and FQNNGV. This CDR3 contains 15 residues.

The chain employs TRBV7-3 and TRBJ2-1; 11 bases are a match to TRBD2. The V gene's germline CDR1 is SGHTA and CDR2 FQGTGA. This CDR3 comprises 14 residues. The V gene end was trimmed by 6 bases and the J gene end by 8 bases; junction bases not matched to a gene: 6. The CDR3 region has the DNA TGTGCCAGCAGATTAGCGGGGGGGCGAGATGAGCAGTTCTTC. Protein sequence: CASRLAGGRDEQFF.

V usage is TRBV5-1 and J usage is TRBJ2-4; no reliable D call. Germline V gives CDR1 SGHRS, CDR2 YFSETQ. This CDR3 is built from 13 residues. Trimming took off 0 bases at V and 5 bases at J, with 6 bases between the two ends. The CDR3 nucleotides are TGCGCCAGCAGCTTGGGCTCGGAAAACATTCAGTACTTC. This sequence encodes CASSLGSENIQYF.

The CDR3 spells CASSLRGNDEQYF. CDR3 nucleotide sequence: TGCGCCAGCAGCTTGAGGGGGAACGACGAGCAGTACTTC. The gene calls are TRBV5-1 and TRBJ2-7; possible D gene TRBD1, 6 bases. Trimming removed 1 base at V and 5 bases at J, with 10 bases between. This CDR3 is built from 13 residues. Germline V lookup: CDR1 SGHRS, CDR2 YFSETQ.

This clone was observed a handful of times. V is TRBV19 and J is TRBJ1-1; TRBD1 is a possible D gene (5 bases). V lost 5 bases, J lost 5 bases, and 15 bases lay in between. Germline-derived CDR1 and CDR2 are LNHDA and SQIVND (reference sequence). The CDR3 is 14 amino acids. The DNA for the CDR3 is TGTGCCAGTAGTCCCGGACAAGGTCGGACTGAAGCTTTCTTT. It encodes CASSPGQGRTEAFF.

The V and J genes are TRBV5-1 and TRBJ2-3; weak D call: TRBD1 (5 bases). Trimming removed 4 bases at V and 2 bases at J, with 14 bases between. CDR3 size: 15 residues. Germline CDR1 is SGHRS and CDR2 is YFSETQ. The DNA for the CDR3 is TGCGCCAGCAGCCCGACAGCCCTCCCCACAGATACGCAGTATTTT. It is translated as CASSPTALPTDTQYF.

This clone appeared a single time. The chain uses TRBV7-8 and TRBJ2-7, with 7 bases aligning to TRBD1. This CDR3 has 15 amino acids. The J segment lost 3 bases and the V segment lost 5 bases, leaving 10 bases of the junction unmatched. Looked up from germline, CDR1 is SGHVS and CDR2 is FQNEAQ. The CDR3 region is CASSPLTGNLYEQYF. CDR3 bases: TGTGCCAGCAGCCCCTTGACAGGGAATCTCTACGAGCAGTACTTC.

V usage is TRBV6-5 and J usage is TRBJ1-1; no firm D call. This CDR3 spans 13 amino acids. Per the germline V gene, CDR1 is MNHEY and CDR2 is SVGAGI. The V and J ends lost 7 bases and 1 base respectively, with 10 bases between them. CDR3 in DNA: TGTGCCAGCATCTCGAAAGCGAACACTGAAGCTTTCTTT. Translation: CASISKANTEAFF.

The chain carries TRBV5-1 and TRBJ2-1, with D tentatively TRBD2 (6 bases). Germline lookup yields CDR1 SGHRS and CDR2 YFSETQ. V lost 4 bases to trimming and J lost 4 bases, with 9 bases between them. This CDR3 is 13 amino acids long. CDR3 residues: CASSPGTYNEQFF. The CDR3 DNA reads TGCGCCAGCAGCCCCGGGACTTACAATGAGCAGTTCTTC.

This chain connects TRBV7-3 to TRBJ1-2, with D possibly being TRBD1 (5 bases). The CDR3 has 12 residues. Germline V gene data show CDR1 as SGHTA and CDR2 as FQGTGA. With 4 bases removed from V and 8 bases from J, the gap between germline ends came to 11 bases. The CDR3: CASSSLGVGYTF. The DNA for the CDR3 is TGTGCCAGCAGCTCCCTAGGGGTCGGCTACACCTTC.

This clone showed up just once. The CDR3 DNA sequence: TGTGCCAGCAGTTCCCGAACAACAGCCGCCGGCAATGAGCAGTTCTTC. Translating gives CASSSRTTAAGNEQFF. The chain is built from TRBV6-5 and TRBJ2-1; D is unresolved. The germline V and J ends were trimmed by 4 bases and 6 bases, with 19 bases remaining between them. In germline, CDR1 is MNHEY, CDR2 SVGAGI. The length of the CDR3 is 16 residues.

The CDR3 DNA follows: TGTGCCAGCAGTTCCGAGCTAGCGGGAGGCCTAAGCTCCTACAATGAGCAGTTCTTC. Its protein is CASSSELAGGLSSYNEQFF. The J gene is TRBJ2-1, the V gene TRBV28; 11 bases fit TRBD2. The ends lost 4 bases at V and 0 bases at J; junction bases unmatched: 11. This CDR3 region has 19 residues. Germline lookup yields CDR1 MDHEN and CDR2 SYDVKM.

This clone was seen more than once but under ten times. The V call is TRBV7-9, the J call TRBJ2-5; 13 bases match TRBD2. The trim removed 4 bases at V and 2 bases at J, leaving 1 base unmatched. The germline CDR1 and CDR2 sequences are SEHNR and FQNEAQ (reference sequence). The CDR3 runs to 15 residues. DNA for the CDR3: TGTGCCAGCAGCTCGACTAGCGGGGGGCAAGAGACCCAGTACTTC. It is translated as CASSSTSGGQETQYF.

The rearrangement links TRBV7-6 to TRBJ2-7; 8 bases are shared with TRBD1. V trimming: 5 bases; J trimming: 3 bases; junction bases outside the gene matches: 6. The V gene's germline CDR1 is SGHVS and CDR2 FNYEAQ. The CDR3 extends over 14 amino acids. CDR3 in amino acids: CASSPGTGNYEQYF. CDR3 coding DNA: TGTGCCAGCAGCCCCGGGACAGGAAACTACGAGCAGTACTTC.